Reported below is one TCR beta chain. Germline V gene sequence: CDR1 MNHEY, CDR2 SVGAGI. This CDR3 spans 16 amino acids. Trimming took 0 bases from V and 2 from J; bases not matched to a gene: 1. Generated by immunoSEQ multiplex PCR, the TCRdb table keeps only in-frame clones and is missing some. The sample contains just under 350,000 clones, around 83% of which appear only once. The data derive from a study of blood T cell repertoires in COVID-19. The chain has TRBV6-5 and TRBJ2-1; 10 nucleotides line up with TRBD2. What was sequenced was peripheral blood. The source is a young man with active or convalescent COVID-19. In DNA, the CDR3 is TGTGCCAGCAGTTACTCGCTAGCGGGAGCCTACAATGAGCAGTTCTTC. This sequence encodes CASSYSLAGAYNEQFF.